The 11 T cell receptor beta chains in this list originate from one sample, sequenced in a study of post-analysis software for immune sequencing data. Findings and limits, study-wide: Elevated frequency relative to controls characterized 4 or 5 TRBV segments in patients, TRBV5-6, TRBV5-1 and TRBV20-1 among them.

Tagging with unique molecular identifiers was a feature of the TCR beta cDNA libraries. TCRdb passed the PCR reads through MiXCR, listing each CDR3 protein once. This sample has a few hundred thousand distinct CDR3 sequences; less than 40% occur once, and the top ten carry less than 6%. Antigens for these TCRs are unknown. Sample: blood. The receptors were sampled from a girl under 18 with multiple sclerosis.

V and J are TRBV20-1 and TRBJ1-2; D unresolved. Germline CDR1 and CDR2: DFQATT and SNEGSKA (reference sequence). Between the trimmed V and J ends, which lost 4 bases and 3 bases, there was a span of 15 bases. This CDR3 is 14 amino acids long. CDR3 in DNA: TGCAGTGCTAATGGGGATTTCGGAGACTATGGCTACACCTTC. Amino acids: CSANGDFGDYGYTF.

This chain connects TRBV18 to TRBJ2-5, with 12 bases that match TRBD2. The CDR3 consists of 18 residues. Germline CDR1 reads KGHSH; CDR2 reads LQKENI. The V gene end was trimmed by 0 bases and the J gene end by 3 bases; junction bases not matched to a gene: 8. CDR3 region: CASSPPIGASGGEETQYF. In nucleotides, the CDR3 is TGTGCCAGCTCACCACCAATCGGCGCTAGCGGGGGGGAAGAGACCCAGTACTTC.

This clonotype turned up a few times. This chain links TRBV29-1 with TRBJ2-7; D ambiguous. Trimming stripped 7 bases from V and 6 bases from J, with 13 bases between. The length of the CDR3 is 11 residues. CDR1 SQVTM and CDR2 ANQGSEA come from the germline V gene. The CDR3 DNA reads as TGCAGCGCCTCCTCAGAAGGCGAGCAGTACTTC. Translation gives CSASSEGEQYF.

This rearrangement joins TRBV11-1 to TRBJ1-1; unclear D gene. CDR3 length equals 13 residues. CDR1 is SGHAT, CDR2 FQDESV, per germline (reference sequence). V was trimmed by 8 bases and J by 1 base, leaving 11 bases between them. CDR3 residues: CASGSGTNTEAFF. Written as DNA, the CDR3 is TGTGCCAGCGGCTCAGGAACGAACACTGAAGCTTTCTTT.

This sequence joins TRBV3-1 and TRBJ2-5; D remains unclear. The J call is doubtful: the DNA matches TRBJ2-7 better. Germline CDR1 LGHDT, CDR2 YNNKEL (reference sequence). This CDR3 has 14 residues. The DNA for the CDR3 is TGTGCCAGCAGCCAAGATGTGATGAGGTACGAGCAGTACTTC. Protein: CASSQDVMRYEQYF.

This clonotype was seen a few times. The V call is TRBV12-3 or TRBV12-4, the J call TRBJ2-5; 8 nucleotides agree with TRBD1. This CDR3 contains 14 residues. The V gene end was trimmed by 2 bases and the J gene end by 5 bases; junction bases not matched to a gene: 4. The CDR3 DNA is TGTGCCAGCAGTTTAACAGGGGGGAGGGAGACCCAGTACTTC. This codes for CASSLTGGRETQYF.

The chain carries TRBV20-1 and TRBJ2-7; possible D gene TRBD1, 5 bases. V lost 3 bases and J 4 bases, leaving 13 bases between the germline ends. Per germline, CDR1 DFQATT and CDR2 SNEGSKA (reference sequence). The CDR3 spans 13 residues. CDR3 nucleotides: TGCAGTGCTAGCAGGGCGTCCCTATACGAGCAGTACTTC. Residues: CSASRASLYEQYF.

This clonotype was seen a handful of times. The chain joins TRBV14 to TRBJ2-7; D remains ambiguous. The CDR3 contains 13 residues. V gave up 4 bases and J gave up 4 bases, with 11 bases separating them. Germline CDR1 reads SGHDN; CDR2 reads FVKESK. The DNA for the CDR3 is TGTGCCAGCAGCCCTCCGCTTAGGTACGAGCAGTACTTC. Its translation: CASSPPLRYEQYF.

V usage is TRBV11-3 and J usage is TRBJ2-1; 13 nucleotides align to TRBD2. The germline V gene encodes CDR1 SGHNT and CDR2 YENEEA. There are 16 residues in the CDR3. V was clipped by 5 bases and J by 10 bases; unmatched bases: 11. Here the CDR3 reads CASSLRTSGGREEQFF. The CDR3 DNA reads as TGTGCCAGCAGCCTCCGGACTAGCGGGGGAAGGGAGGAGCAGTTCTTC.

The DNA of the CDR3 is TGTGCCAGCAGCGAAAATAATAAGCAGTACTTC. Encoded protein: CASSENNKQYF. The chain couples TRBV6-6 to TRBJ2-7, with D unresolved. The germline gives CDR1 MNHNY, CDR2 SVGAGI (reference sequence). The CDR3 loop spans 11 amino acids. V was trimmed by 6 bases and J by 8 bases, leaving 11 bases between them.

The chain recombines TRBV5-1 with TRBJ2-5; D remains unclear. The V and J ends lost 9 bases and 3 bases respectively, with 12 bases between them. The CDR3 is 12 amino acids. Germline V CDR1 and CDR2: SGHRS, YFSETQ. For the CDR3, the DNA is TGCGCCACGAGTTTAGGAAAAGAGACCCAGTACTTC. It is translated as CATSLGKETQYF.